Included here is one T cell receptor beta chain sequence, with context. Its antigen is currently not known. Qualities for individual bases were not recorded, and no much larger clone is one base off. In the ophthalmopathy patients, disease was moderately to severely active, with a Clinical Activity Score of 3 or more, a NOSPECS grade of 4 or more, and a duration of less than 3 months. Exclusion was applied to patients with uncontrolled infections, other autoimmune diseases, pregnancy or lactation. Diagnoses were established on the basis of clinical symptoms, serum thyroxine and TRAb, thyroid ultrasound, and orbital computed tomography. PBMCs were isolated from roughly 10 ml of fresh peripheral blood by Ficoll-Paque density gradient centrifugation. Total RNA was extracted using Trizol reagent, and RNA quality was assessed on an Agilent 2100 Bioanalyzer. Amplification of TCR beta CDR3 regions was carried out from RNA transcripts. The first round of RT-PCR for the TCR CDR3 was performed with the HTBI primer set and the Qiagen OneStep RT-PCR kit. Libraries were constructed in a second round of multiplex PCR, after which size selection and purification were carried out. Libraries were sequenced paired-end with 100 bp reads on an Illumina HiSeq2000. Per the source publication's procedure: SOAPnuke was used to process the raw data, with reads discarded if the reads contained adapters or uncalled bases, had a mean Phred below 15, or lacked an exact constant-primer or identifier match. High-quality paired reads were merged with COPE v1.2.5, and unique nucleotide sequences were defined as clonotypes. Clonotypes were aligned to IMGT TRBV, TRBD and TRBJ reference segments using MiTCR v1.1. The analysis included only V-J combinations with a frequency above 0.0001, which together covered 99% to 99.2% of the repertoires. A TCS score was defined as the ratio between F50 (clonal expansion) and ExV (chaos), using BLOSUM62-based TCRdist between CDR3 peptides within each V-J. Welch's t-statistics and random forest reduced around 550 V-J features to about 12, which were used in a naive Bayes classifier (R e1071). TCRdb applied fastp at Q25 and MiXCR to the public reads, then kept only in-frame beta chains. When rows share a CDR3 protein, they turn into one entry using the most common DNA and genes. The authors' filters were not applied to this entry. Here the sample has approximately 600,000 distinct CDR3 sequences; 13% to 15% occur a single time. Approximately 6.4% of the sample comes from the top ten.

V loses 3 bases, J loses 6 bases, and the germline ends lie 12 bases apart. Looking up the germline V gene (reference sequence) yields CDR1 MNHEY and CDR2 SMNVEV. From its cysteine to its phenylalanine, the CDR3 spans 14 amino acids. The retained sequence is limited to the CDR3, 42 bases, with the frame set at the first base. This sample is part of a study of T cells in Graves' hyperthyroidism and ophthalmopathy (dated 2019 in TCRdb). In terms of the full investigation: Peripheral blood samples were taken at initial diagnosis, before any treatment was given. The roughly 90 discovery patients were divided at random into training and test sets in a 7:3 ratio. The paper describes TCR Vbeta CDR3 sequencing of 140 or so peripheral blood samples, made up of roughly 45 ophthalmopathy patients, roughly 75 hyperthyroidism patients and about 17 progressor patients. To identify distinguishing TCR V-J signatures, a discovery cohort of around 100 patients was used, comprising some 45 with Graves' ophthalmopathy and some 60 with stable Graves' hyperthyroidism. In addition, the study compared T-cell repertoires in thyroid tissue and in blood from five to seven Graves' hyperthyroidism patients. Once sampling was done, hyperthyroidism patients were given methimazole at a starting dose of 30 mg daily, whereas ophthalmopathy patients were given high-dose intravenous methylprednisolone. Prospective prediction of ophthalmopathy was tested in an independent validation cohort consisting of 18 to 20 hyperthyroidism patients and some 15 patients who later progressed to ophthalmopathy.

Broader findings and caveats from the paper: Most expanded thyroid clonotypes (frequency above 0.001) were also found in blood, which suggests that blood repertoires may mirror thyroid immune responses. No statistical method was used to fix the sample size in advance, and group allocation was not hidden from the investigators. In cross-validation, a model built on a 13 V-J signature told ophthalmopathy apart from stable hyperthyroidism with 87.88% sensitivity and around 83% specificity, and in testing the same model reached 80%/75%. During validation, the model predicted progression to ophthalmopathy a median of about 6.3 months ahead of onset, with approximately 71% sensitivity and 72% to 80% specificity.

The sequenced sample was blood. This chain joins TRBV27 to TRBJ2-1; the D gene is possibly TRBD1, with 5 bases matching. The receptor comes from a woman between 18 and 30 years old with Graves' ophthalmopathy. CDR3 reads: CASSFLTVGNEQFF. The nucleotide sequence reads TGTGCCAGCAGTTTCCTGACAGTTGGCAATGAGCAGTTCTTC.